The count of the clone carrying this TCR beta chain is one. The sample originates from a study of blood T cell repertoires in COVID-19. Looking at the study overall: COVID-19 samples from acute and convalescent phases originated in the United States, Italy and Spain.

Followed over time, Seattle patients had been enrolled while infection was active. Sequencing used immunoSEQ multiplex PCR; TCRdb keeps in-frame clones, though not all of them. Of 150,000 to 200,000 clones listed, roughly 90% are singletons. The CDR3 has 14 amino acids. CDR1 is SSHAT, CDR2 FNYEAQ, per germline (reference sequence). Deletions cut 1 base from V and 0 bases from J, with 5 bases between. Sequencing was carried out using peripheral blood. This sequence originates from a man aged 18-30 years with COVID-19, enrolled during active disease. V gene TRBV7-7 combines with J gene TRBJ2-3; tentatively, D is TRBD1 (5 bases). The CDR3: CASSLGQSTDTQYF. DNA of the CDR3: TGTGCCAGCAGCTTAGGACAGAGCACAGATACGCAGTATTTT. The complete variable domain, with remaining parts taken from reference TRBV7-7 and TRBJ2-3, reads GAGVSQSPRYKVTKRGQDVTLRCDPISSHATLYWYQQALGQGPEFLTYFNYEAQPDKSGLPSDRFSAERPEGSISTLTIQRTEQRDSAMYRCASSLGQSTDTQYFGPGTRLTVL.